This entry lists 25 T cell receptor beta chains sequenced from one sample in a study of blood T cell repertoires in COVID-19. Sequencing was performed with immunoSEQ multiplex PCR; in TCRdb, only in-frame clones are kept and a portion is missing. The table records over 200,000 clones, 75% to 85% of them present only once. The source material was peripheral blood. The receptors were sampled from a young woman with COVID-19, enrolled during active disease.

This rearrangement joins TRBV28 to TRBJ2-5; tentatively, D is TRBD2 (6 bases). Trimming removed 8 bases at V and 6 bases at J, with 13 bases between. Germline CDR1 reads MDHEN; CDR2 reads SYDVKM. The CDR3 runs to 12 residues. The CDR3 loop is CASSLGGKTQYF. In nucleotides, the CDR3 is TGTGCCAGCTCCCTGGGGGGAAAGACCCAGTACTTC.

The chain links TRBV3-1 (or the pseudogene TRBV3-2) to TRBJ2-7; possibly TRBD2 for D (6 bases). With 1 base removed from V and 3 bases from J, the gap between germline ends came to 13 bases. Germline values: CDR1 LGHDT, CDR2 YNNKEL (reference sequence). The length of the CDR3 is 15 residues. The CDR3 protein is CASSQGAGQVYEQYF. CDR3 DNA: TGTGCCAGCAGCCAAGGTGCGGGGCAGGTCTACGAGCAGTACTTC.

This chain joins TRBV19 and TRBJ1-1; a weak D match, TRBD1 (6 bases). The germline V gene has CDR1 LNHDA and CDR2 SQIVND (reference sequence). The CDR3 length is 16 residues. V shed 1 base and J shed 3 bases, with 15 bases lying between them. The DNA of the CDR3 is TGTGCCAGTAGTATAGCGGCCGAGGACAGCTACACTGAAGCTTTCTTT. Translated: CASSIAAEDSYTEAFF.

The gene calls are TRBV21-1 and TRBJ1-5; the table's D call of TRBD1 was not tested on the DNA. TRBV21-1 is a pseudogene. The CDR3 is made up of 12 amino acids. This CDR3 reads CASGTGDQPQHF. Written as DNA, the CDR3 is TGTGCCAGCGGTACAGGGGATCAGCCCCAGCATTTT.

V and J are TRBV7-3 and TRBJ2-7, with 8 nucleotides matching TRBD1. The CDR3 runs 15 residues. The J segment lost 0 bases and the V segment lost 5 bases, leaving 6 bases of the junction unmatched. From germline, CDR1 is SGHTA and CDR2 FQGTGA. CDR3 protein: CASSPGQGSSYEQYF. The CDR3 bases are TGTGCCAGCAGCCCCGGACAGGGTAGCTCCTACGAGCAGTACTTC.

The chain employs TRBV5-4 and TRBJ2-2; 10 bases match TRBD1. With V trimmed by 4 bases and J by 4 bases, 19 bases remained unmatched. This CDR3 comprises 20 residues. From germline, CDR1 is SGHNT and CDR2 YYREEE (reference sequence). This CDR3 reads CASSRPGQGQGSRSTGELFF. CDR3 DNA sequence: TGTGCCAGCAGCAGACCGGGACAGGGGCAGGGGAGCAGGTCCACCGGGGAGCTGTTTTTT.

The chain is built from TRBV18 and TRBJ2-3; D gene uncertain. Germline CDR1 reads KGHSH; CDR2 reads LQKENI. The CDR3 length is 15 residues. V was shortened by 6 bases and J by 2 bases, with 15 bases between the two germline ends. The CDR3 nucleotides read TGTGCCAGCTCTTTTGATAAGCTCCCCACAGATACGCAGTATTTT. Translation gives CASSFDKLPTDTQYF.

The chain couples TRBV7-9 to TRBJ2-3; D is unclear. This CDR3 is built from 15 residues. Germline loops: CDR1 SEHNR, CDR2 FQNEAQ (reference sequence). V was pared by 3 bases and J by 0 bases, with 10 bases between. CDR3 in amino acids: CASSFAGLSTDTQYF. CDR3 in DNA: TGTGCCAGCAGCTTCGCAGGTCTAAGCACAGATACGCAGTATTTT.

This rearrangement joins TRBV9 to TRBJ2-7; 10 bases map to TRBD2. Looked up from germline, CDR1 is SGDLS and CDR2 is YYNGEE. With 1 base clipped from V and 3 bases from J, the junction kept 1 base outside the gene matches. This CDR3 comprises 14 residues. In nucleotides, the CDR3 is TGTGCCAGCAGCGTAACTAGCGGGGACTACGAGCAGTACTTC. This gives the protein CASSVTSGDYEQYF.

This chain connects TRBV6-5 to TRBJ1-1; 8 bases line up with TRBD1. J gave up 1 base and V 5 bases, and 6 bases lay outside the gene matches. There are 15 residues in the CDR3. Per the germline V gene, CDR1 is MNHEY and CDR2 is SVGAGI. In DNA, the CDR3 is TGTGCCAGCAGTCAGGGGGCATCGCCGAACACTGAAGCTTTCTTT. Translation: CASSQGASPNTEAFF.

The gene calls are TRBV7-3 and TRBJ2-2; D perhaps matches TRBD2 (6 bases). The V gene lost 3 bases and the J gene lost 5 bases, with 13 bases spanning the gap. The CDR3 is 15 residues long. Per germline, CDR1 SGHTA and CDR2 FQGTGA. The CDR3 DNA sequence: TGTGCCAGCAGCTTCACCCGTGGGGGGACCGGGGAGCTGTTTTTT. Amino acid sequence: CASSFTRGGTGELFF. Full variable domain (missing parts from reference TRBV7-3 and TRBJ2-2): GAGVSQTPSNKVTEKGKYVELRCDPISGHTALYWYRQSLGQGPEFLIYFQGTGAADDSGLPNDRFFAVRPEGSVSTLKIQRTERGDSAVYLCASSFTRGGTGELFFGEGSRLTVL.

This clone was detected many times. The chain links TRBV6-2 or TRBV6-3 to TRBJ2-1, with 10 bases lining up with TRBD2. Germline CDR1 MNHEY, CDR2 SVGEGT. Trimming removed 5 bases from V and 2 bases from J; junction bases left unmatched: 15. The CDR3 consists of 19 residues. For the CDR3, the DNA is TGTGCCAGCAGTGACCTCCAGGGTCTTAGCGGGAGGCCCTACAATGAGCAGTTCTTC. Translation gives CASSDLQGLSGRPYNEQFF.

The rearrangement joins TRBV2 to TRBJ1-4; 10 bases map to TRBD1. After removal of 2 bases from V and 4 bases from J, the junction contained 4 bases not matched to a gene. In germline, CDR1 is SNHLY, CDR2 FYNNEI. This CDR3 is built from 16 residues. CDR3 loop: CASSERDRGYNEKLFF. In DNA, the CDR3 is TGTGCCAGCAGTGAAAGGGACAGGGGATATAATGAAAAACTGTTTTTT.

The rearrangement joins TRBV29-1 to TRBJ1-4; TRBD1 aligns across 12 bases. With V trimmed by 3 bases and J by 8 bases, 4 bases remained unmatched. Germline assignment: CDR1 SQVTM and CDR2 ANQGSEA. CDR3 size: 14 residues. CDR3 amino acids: CSVDGDRGQEKLFF. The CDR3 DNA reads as TGCAGCGTTGACGGGGACAGGGGGCAAGAAAAACTGTTTTTT. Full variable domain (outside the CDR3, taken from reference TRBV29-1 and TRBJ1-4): SAVISQKPSRDICQRGTSLTIQCQVDSQVTMMFWYRQQPGQSLTLIATANQGSEATYESGFVIDKFPISRPNLTFSTLTVSNMSPEDSSIYLCSVDGDRGQEKLFFGSGTQLSVL.

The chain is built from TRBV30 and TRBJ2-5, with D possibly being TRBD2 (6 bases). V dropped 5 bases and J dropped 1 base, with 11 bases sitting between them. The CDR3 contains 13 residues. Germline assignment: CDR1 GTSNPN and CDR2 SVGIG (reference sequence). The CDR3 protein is CAWAGSSQETQYF. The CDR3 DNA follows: TGTGCCTGGGCGGGAAGCTCCCAAGAGACCCAGTACTTC.

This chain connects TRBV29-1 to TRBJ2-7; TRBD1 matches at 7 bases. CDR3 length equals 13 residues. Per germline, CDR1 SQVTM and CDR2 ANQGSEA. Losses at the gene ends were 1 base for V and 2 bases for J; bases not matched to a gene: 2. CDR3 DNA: TGCAGCGTTGAAGGACAGGGCGCCTACGAGCAGTACTTC. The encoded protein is CSVEGQGAYEQYF.

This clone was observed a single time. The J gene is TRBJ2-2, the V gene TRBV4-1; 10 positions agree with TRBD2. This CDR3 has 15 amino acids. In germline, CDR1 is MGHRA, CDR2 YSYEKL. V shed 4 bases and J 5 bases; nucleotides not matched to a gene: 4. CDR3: CASSLRTSGTGELFF. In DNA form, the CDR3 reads TGCGCCAGCAGCCTGAGGACTAGCGGTACCGGGGAGCTGTTTTTT.

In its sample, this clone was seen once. CDR3 sequence: CASSKRTRGETQYF. As DNA, the CDR3 is TGTGCCAGCAGTAAAAGGACTAGAGGAGAGACCCAGTACTTC. The chain uses TRBV28 and TRBJ2-5; 7 nucleotides match TRBD2. From germline, CDR1 is MDHEN and CDR2 SYDVKM. This CDR3 has 14 amino acids. J lost 4 bases, V lost 5 bases, and 7 bases had no gene match.

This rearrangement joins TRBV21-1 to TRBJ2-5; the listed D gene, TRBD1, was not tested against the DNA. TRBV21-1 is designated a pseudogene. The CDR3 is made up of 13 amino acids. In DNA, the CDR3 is TGTGCCAGCAGCAAGGGCAGGCCAGAGACCCAGTACTTC. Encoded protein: CASSKGRPETQYF.

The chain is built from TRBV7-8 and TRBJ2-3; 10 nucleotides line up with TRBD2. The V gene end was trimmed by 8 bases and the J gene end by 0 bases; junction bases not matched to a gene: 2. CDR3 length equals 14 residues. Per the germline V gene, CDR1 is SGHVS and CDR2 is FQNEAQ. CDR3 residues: CASERGGSTDTQYF. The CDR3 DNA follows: TGTGCCAGCGAGCGGGGGGGCAGCACAGATACGCAGTATTTT.

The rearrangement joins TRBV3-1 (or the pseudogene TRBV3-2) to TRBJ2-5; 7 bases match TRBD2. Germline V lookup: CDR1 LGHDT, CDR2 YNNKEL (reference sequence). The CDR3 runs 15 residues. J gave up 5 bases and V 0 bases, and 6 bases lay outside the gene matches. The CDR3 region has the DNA TGTGCCAGCAGCCAAGAACTAGCGAATTTGGAGACCCAGTACTTC. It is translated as CASSQELANLETQYF.

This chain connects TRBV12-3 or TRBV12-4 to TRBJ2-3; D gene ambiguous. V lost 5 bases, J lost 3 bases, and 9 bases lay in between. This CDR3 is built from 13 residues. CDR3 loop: CASSISGTDTQYF. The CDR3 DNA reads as TGTGCCAGCAGTATCTCCGGGACAGATACGCAGTATTTT.

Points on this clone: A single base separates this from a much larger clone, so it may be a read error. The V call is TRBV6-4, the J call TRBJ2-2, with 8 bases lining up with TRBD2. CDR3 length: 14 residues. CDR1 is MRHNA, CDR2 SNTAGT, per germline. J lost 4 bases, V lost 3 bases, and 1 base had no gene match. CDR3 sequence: CASSERGGTGELFF. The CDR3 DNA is TGTGCCAGCAGTGAACGGGGGGGCACCGGGGAGCTGTTTTTT.

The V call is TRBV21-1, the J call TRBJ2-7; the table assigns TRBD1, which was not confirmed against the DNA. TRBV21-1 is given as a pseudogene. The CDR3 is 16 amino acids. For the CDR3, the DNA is TGTGCCAGCAGCAAAGTTTCACAGGGGGGTTCCTACGAGCAGTACTTC. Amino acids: CASSKVSQGGSYEQYF.

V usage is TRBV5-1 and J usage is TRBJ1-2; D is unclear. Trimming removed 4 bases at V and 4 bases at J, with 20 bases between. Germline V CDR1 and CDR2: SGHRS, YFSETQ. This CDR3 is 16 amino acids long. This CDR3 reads CASSPLTSGERYGYTF. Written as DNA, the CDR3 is TGCGCCAGCAGCCCCCTTACGAGCGGGGAACGCTATGGCTACACCTTC.